This TCR beta chain is drawn from a study of control samples from healthy donors and cancer patients (TCRdb year 2020). Concerning this clone: Its target antigen remains unknown. It has no much larger one-base neighbor in the sample; base qualities were not kept.

V was cut back by 11 bases and J by 1 base, leaving a gap of 15 bases between them. From the cysteine up to the phenylalanine, the CDR3 has a length of 13 residues. The CDR3 DNA has 39 bases and is translated from base 1. As encoded in the germline V gene, CDR1 is MNHEY while CDR2 is SVGAGI. Library generation was performed with the immunoSEQ multiplex PCR assay. TCRdb obtained this table from immuneACCESS and retained in-frame rearrangements with V and J assigned. These tables miss some clones; where compared with another copy, unresolved V genes account for less than half of the shortfall, and the remainder is unexplained. This sample holds tens of thousands of clones; roughly nine tenths were observed only once. The ten largest clones capture 11% to 15% of the sample.

Material for sequencing was PBMCs. This TCR came from a man in his fifties or sixties with head and neck cancer. The sequence joins TRBV6-5 to TRBJ2-7; the D gene is perhaps TRBD1, from 6 matching bases. The nucleotide sequence reads as follows: TGTGCCGGACAACAGGGTGCGTCCTACGAGCAGTACTTC. This codes for CAGQQGASYEQYF.